What follows describes a single TCR beta chain. This clonotype was counted a single time. The antigen this receptor binds is unknown. It has no much larger one-base neighbor in the sample; base qualities were not kept. One read alone is a weak basis. This record comes from a study of CD8+CD57+ T cells in acquired aplastic anemia (dated by TCRdb to the late 2010s). Looking at the study overall: DNA extracted from sorted CD4+ and CD8+ cells had a mean of about 3 ug, with a range of roughly 0.17 to 27.4 ug. A CD8+CD57+ expansion meant a frequency higher than the mean frequency seen in healthy subjects. Beyond this particular receptor, the publication reports: About 29 CD8+ CDR3 sequences were found to be shared between patients and controls, but these sequences appeared to be highly expressed in patients and within the immunodominant clones of the patients. Between patients and healthy controls, no significant difference in CD8+ Simpson's diversity was found (P=0.060).

TCR beta VDJ combination and CDR3 sequence profiling used genomic DNA as the template. TCR repertoire sequencing was run on an Illumina HiSeq 2000. The original methods were these. Repertoires were assessed using TRBV/TRBJ rearrangement plots, CDR3 size and DJ length profiles, and Simpson's diversity index. The most abundant DNA sequence in the deep sequencing data was defined as the immunodominant clone. CDR3 amino acid sequences were checked for sharing between subjects and were compared against published repertoires and the VDJdb database. TCRdb reran the public reads through fastp at Q25 and MiXCR, keeping productive beta chains. Each CDR3 protein appears once, grouped with its most common genes and DNA. The V and J calls reflect TCRdb's pipeline rather than the authors' work. In all, the sample holds some 150,000 distinct CDR3 sequences, and around 50% of those were seen once. The ten largest clones add up to more than 1% of the sample.

CDR1 LNHDA and CDR2 SQIVND are derived from the germline V gene (reference sequence). Compared with germline, V lacks 5 bases and J lacks 0 bases; bases without a gene match: 6. The CDR3, from cysteine to phenylalanine, totals 16 residues. Just the 48-base CDR3 DNA is kept, in frame starting at base 1. Expansion of CD8+CD57+ cells had been shown by flow cytometry in the patients chosen for sequencing. Every patient had severe acquired aplastic anemia, diagnosed using the International Study of Aplastic Anemia and Agranulocytosis and Camitta criteria. At the time blood was sampled, none of the patients had received any therapy. In this study, sorted CD4+ and CD8+ T cells from the blood of healthy subjects and of severe aplastic anemia patients had their TCR repertoires deep-sequenced. In the USA, patient enrollment took place under clinicaltrials.gov protocols 00001620, 01623167, 00001397, 00071045, 00081523 and 00961064. Ficoll-Paque density gradient centrifugation was used to isolate peripheral blood mononuclear cells. Before DNA was extracted, CD4+ and CD8+ T cells were sorted using either FACS or magnetic beads.

The sequence links TRBV19 to TRBJ1-5, and 8 bases in between align with TRBD1. The sample comprised sorted CD4+, CD8+, or CD8+CD57+ T cells (not recorded which) from PBMCs. This clonotype was sampled from a human donor with aplastic anemia. Here the CDR3 is given as CASSAGQGFSNQPQHF. The nucleotide sequence reads as follows: TGTGCCAGTAGTGCCGGACAGGGATTTAGCAATCAGCCCCAGCATTTT.